This T cell receptor beta chain originates from a study of T cell responses to AZD1222 COVID-19 vaccine. Findings and limits, study-wide: At 160-218 and 743-854, vaccine-associated CD4 TCRs were dominant, and they spanned spike. Reportedly, close to half of spike-specific TCRs are directed against unmutated variant regions.

Germline V gene data show CDR1 as SGHAT and CDR2 as FQNNGV. The CDR3 extends over 16 amino acids. V was pared by 1 base and J by 3 bases, with 16 bases between. Notes on this clone: Its antigen remains unidentified.

Assay: immunoSEQ multiplex PCR; the TCRdb copy retains only in-frame clones and omits some. Of about 120,000 clones detected, 91% appear once; the ten largest clones hold roughly 5%. This chain links TRBV11-2 with TRBJ2-7; unclear D gene. The sequence was collected from an adult in good health. The specimen comprised peripheral blood, sampled on day 0 of AZD1222 vaccination. CDR3 residues: CASSLVPGPLFYEQYF. The CDR3 DNA reads TGTGCCAGCAGCTTAGTCCCCGGGCCCCTCTTCTACGAGCAGTACTTC.